The 15 T cell receptor beta chains listed next were all sequenced from one sample in a study of tumor-infiltrating lymphocytes in primary liver carcinoma. Starting material of 500 ng total RNA yielded TCR beta cDNA via a constant-region primer. The TCR beta library was amplified through three nested multiplex PCR rounds in a modified ARM-PCR procedure. The first two PCR rounds used TRBV1-TRBV30 forward primers with a C-beta reverse primer, about 10 cycles each. TCRdb re-analysed the multiplex PCR reads in MiXCR, keeping a single row per CDR3 protein. The top ten clones hold 27% of a sample with approximately 92,000 distinct CDR3 sequences, approximately 68% of them seen once. The study co-extracted DNA and RNA from around 20-30 mg of unsorted bulk tissue. Sequencing was done on a sample of tumor-adjacent normal liver tissue. All receptors come from a man aged 40-49 years with primary liver carcinoma and hepatitis B virus infection.

The V and J genes are TRBV29-1 and TRBJ2-4, with D unclear. CDR1 is SQVTM and CDR2 is ANQGSEA in the germline V gene. V lost 3 bases, J lost 11 bases, and 20 bases lay in between. The CDR3 is 14 amino acids. CDR3 in DNA: TGCAGCGTTGAGGCACAAGGGTATGGTAACTTTCAGTACTTC. Protein product: CSVEAQGYGNFQYF.

The rearrangement links TRBV11-2 to TRBJ2-3, with D uncertain. Germline CDR1 is SGHAT and CDR2 is FQNNGV. This CDR3 spans 15 amino acids. Trimming removed 1 base from V and 1 base from J, with 9 bases in between. CDR3 DNA sequence: TGTGCCAGCAGCTTAGCCACGACTGGCACAGATACGCAGTATTTT. Amino acids: CASSLATTGTDTQYF.

This clonotype was counted a few times. The V and J genes are TRBV11-2 and TRBJ2-2; 9 nucleotides agree with TRBD1. The CDR3 sequence is 17 residues long. Looked up from germline, CDR1 is SGHAT and CDR2 is FQNNGV. V lost 9 bases, J lost 4 bases, and 15 bases stayed unmatched. This CDR3 reads CASSSDRDRVGTGELFF. The CDR3 nucleotides read TGTGCCAGTAGTTCTGATCGGGACAGGGTCGGCACCGGGGAGCTGTTTTTT.

About this clonotype itself: This may arise from a read error, as a much more abundant clone is one base away. The chain couples TRBV10-3 to TRBJ2-1; 7 nucleotides line up with TRBD2. Germline CDR1 ENHRY, CDR2 SYGVKD. The CDR3 is made up of 15 amino acids. Here the CDR3 reads CAMSEFSGAYNEQFF. CDR3 DNA sequence: TGTGCCATGAGTGAGTTCAGCGGGGCTTACAATGAGCAGTTCTTC.

There are many counts of this clonotype. The V and J genes are TRBV29-1 and TRBJ2-5; 9 bases are a match to TRBD2. Per germline, CDR1 SQVTM and CDR2 ANQGSEA. The CDR3 contains 14 residues. V trimming: 4 bases; J trimming: 3 bases; junction bases outside the gene matches: 6. CDR3: CSVGPSGIEETQYF. CDR3 coding DNA: TGCAGCGTTGGGCCTAGCGGGATTGAAGAGACCCAGTACTTC.

This clonotype was seen only once. This CDR3 fails to terminate in the conserved phenylalanine or tryptophan, so it likely reflects a read error. The DNA is left out, because the CDR3 cannot be placed on it with certainty; the CDR3 is given as TCRdb lists it. The chain is built from TRBV11-1 and TRBJ2-4; the table's D call, TRBD2, was not checked against the DNA. Germline assignment: CDR1 SGHAT and CDR2 FQDESV (reference sequence). The CDR3 comprises 15 residues, both ends counted. The CDR3 region is CASSPDPPGKNIRYI.

With respect to this clonotype: It is likely a read error, because the conserved phenylalanine at the end of the CDR3 is missing. The chain is built from TRBV25-1 and TRBJ2-3; 12 positions match TRBD2. Germline V gives CDR1 MGHDK, CDR2 SYGVNS. V lost 3 bases to trimming and J lost 2 bases; unmatched junction nucleotides: 6. The CDR3 consists of 17 residues. CDR3 sequence (DNA): TGTGCCAGCAGTGATTCTCTAGCGGGAGGGCCCACAGATACGCAGTATTAT. Protein sequence: CASSDSLAGGPTDTQYY.

This sequence joins TRBV29-1 and TRBJ2-1; TRBD1 might be the D (5 bases). The CDR3 is 12 amino acids. Germline V gene sequence: CDR1 SQVTM, CDR2 ANQGSEA. The ends were cut back, 2 bases at V and 14 bases at J, with 16 bases in the middle. CDR3 sequence reads: CSVEQGYNEEFF. The CDR3 bases are TGCAGCGTTGAACAGGGATACAATGAAGAGTTCTTC.

In nucleotides, the CDR3 is TGTGCCAGCAGCGGGGGACTAGCGGGAGAAAACGAGCAGTTCTTC. This gives the protein CASSGGLAGENEQFF. This sequence joins TRBV5-5 and TRBJ2-1, with 14 positions matching TRBD2. The CDR3 covers 15 residues. Germline-derived CDR1 and CDR2 are SGHKS and YYEKEE (reference sequence). V shed 4 bases, J shed 10 bases, and the junction held 7 bases outside the gene matches.

This clonotype showed up just a few times. The genes are TRBV28 and TRBJ2-7; D remains unclear. The V gene lost 6 bases and the J gene lost 6 bases, with 18 bases spanning the gap. CDR3 length: 14 residues. The germline V gene has CDR1 MDHEN and CDR2 SYDVKM. This CDR3 reads CASSLTRIAGEQYF. In DNA, the CDR3 is TGTGCCAGCAGCCTGACCCGAATAGCCGGCGAGCAGTACTTC.

Comment on this clonotype: Just one base apart from a much larger clone, this may be a read error. The rearrangement uses TRBV10-3 and TRBJ2-3, with 11 bases aligning to TRBD2. CDR1 is ENHRY, CDR2 SYGVKD, per germline. The CDR3 covers 16 residues. Here the CDR3 DNA reads TGTGCCATCAGTGTCGGGGGACTAGCGGAGGCGGATACGCAGAATTTT. Its protein product is CAISVGGLAEADTQNF.

This clonotype occurred many times. The rearrangement uses TRBV29-1 and TRBJ1-2; D is unresolved. Germline V gene data show CDR1 as SQVTM and CDR2 as ANQGSEA. The CDR3 loop spans 15 amino acids. V lost 6 bases and J lost 8, with 25 bases in between. CDR3 residues: CSVDLSTGREGGYTF. For the CDR3, the DNA is TGCAGCGTAGATCTGAGCACGGGAAGGGAGGGCGGCTACACCTTC.

The chain employs TRBV12-3 or TRBV12-4 and TRBJ2-7; D call uncertain. The CDR3 is 14 amino acids. Trimming took 5 bases from V and 3 from J, leaving 14 bases between them. The CDR3 region is CASSGVSSFYEQYF. The DNA for the CDR3 is TGTGCCAGCAGTGGCGTGTCCTCCTTCTACGAGCAGTACTTC.

Notes on this clonotype: A read error may produce the germline difference seen at one junction end. V usage is TRBV6-5 and J usage is TRBJ2-2; D is perhaps TRBD2 (7 bases). CDR1 and CDR2 from the germline V gene are MNHEY and SVGAGI. The CDR3 runs 17 residues. CDR3 sequence: CASSSRWGGRRTGKLFF. CDR3 DNA sequence: TGTGCCAGCAGTTCCCGTTGGGGGGGGCGTAGGACCGGGAAGCTGTTTTTT.

As to this clonotype: The junction differs from germline at one of its ends, possibly a read error. The chain joins TRBV29-1 to TRBJ2-7; 10 bases are shared with TRBD2. This CDR3 spans 15 amino acids. Germline CDR1 reads SQVTM; CDR2 reads ANQGSEA. The CDR3: CSVGLQREGPYEQYF. The CDR3 coding sequence is TGTAGCGTTGGGTTGCAGCGGGAGGGCCCTTACGAGCAGTACTTC.